This is a list of T cell receptor beta chains from one sample in a study of T-cell memory formation after mild COVID-19. From the 5' RACE reads, TCRdb called clonotypes with MiXCR, one entry per CDR3 protein. The table shows hundreds of thousands of distinct CDR3 sequences, with roughly 17% occurring only once. Sequencing used PBMCs or a T cell subset sorted from them (not recorded which). These receptors came from an adult woman who had mild COVID-19 (a few samples of this study predate the infection). Cell type and time point are not known. CDR3s include the opening cysteine and the closing phenylalanine or tryptophan. A D gene is named only where the DNA matches it firmly. For some rows the clone size is stated as once, few or many, or as a class when expanded; others skip it.

J gene,V gene,D gene,clone size,CDR3 DNA,CDR3 protein
TRBJ2-1,TRBV11-2,TRBD2,NA,TGTGCCAGCAGCTTTGGGACTAGCGGGGGGGCGAAGTTCTTC,CASSFGTSGGAKFF
TRBJ1-5,TRBV30,TRBD1,few,TGTGCCTGGAGTTGGGGGACAGGGAGGAAAAATAGCAATCAGCCCCAGCATTTT,CAWSWGTGRKNSNQPQHF
TRBJ2-3,TRBV15,NA,few,TGTGCCACCAGCAGAGATACAGATACGCAGTATTTT,CATSRDTDTQYF
TRBJ2-7,TRBV3-1,TRBD1,NA,TGTGCCAGCAGCCCCCTTAAAGGACAGGGGGCCTACGAGCAGTACTTC,CASSPLKGQGAYEQYF
TRBJ2-1,TRBV24-1,NA,NA,TGTGCCGCCAGTGATTCGGCCAGGGCTTCCTACAATGAGCAGTTCTTC,CAASDSARASYNEQFF
TRBJ2-1,TRBV11-2,NA,few,TGTGCCAGCAGACATACCGGGACTGGAACCTACAATGAGCAGTTCTTC,CASRHTGTGTYNEQFF
TRBJ2-7,TRBV7-9,TRBD1,NA,TGTGCCAGCAGCTGGGGACAGGTCCCCGTCGAGCAGTACTTC,CASSWGQVPVEQYF
TRBJ1-2,TRBV29-1,NA,NA,TGCAGCGTCATAAAGGACTGTGGCTACACCTTC,CSVIKDCGYTF
TRBJ2-2,TRBV6-6,TRBD2,NA,TGTGCCAGCAGAGCGGGGGGTTATACCGGGGAGCTGTTTTTT,CASRAGGYTGELFF
TRBJ2-3,TRBV7-3,TRBD2,many,TGTGCCAGCAGCTTAACTTCGGGGGGAGGCGGGAGTTCAGATACGCAGTATTTT,CASSLTSGGGGSSDTQYF
TRBJ2-1,TRBV5-1,TRBD2,few,TGCGCCAGCAGCCCCGGGACTAGCGGCAAACTCTACAATGAGCAGTTCTTC,CASSPGTSGKLYNEQFF
TRBJ1-5,TRBV20-1,NA,few,TGCAGTGCTGTCTATAGCAATCAGCCCCAGCATTTT,CSAVYSNQPQHF
TRBJ2-7,TRBV25-1,TRBD1,few,TGTGCCAGCAGGGACGCGGGACAGGGTAACTACGAGCAGTACTTC,CASRDAGQGNYEQYF
TRBJ2-5,TRBV12-3/TRBV12-4,TRBD1,few,TGTGCCAGCAGTTTGGGGACAGAACTTTGGGAGACCCAGTACTTC,CASSLGTELWETQYF
TRBJ2-1,TRBV12-3/TRBV12-4,NA,few,TGTGCCAGCAGCAGGGGACAAACGCAGTTCTTC,CASSRGQTQFF
TRBJ1-5,TRBV2,NA,NA,TGTGCCAGCGGGGAACAGTCTATCGGTCAGCCCCAGCATTTT,CASGEQSIGQPQHF
TRBJ2-4,TRBV12-3/TRBV12-4,NA,NA,TGTGCCAGCAGCCCTGGGGACATGATAGCCAAAAACATTCAGTACTTC,CASSPGDMIAKNIQYF
TRBJ2-5,TRBV7-7,TRBD1,many,TGTGCCAGCAGCCGGACAGGGGGCCGTTTAGAGACCCAGTACTTC,CASSRTGGRLETQYF
TRBJ2-3,TRBV9,TRBD1,NA,TGTGCCAGCAGCTTGACAGGGGAGGATGGCACAGATACGCAGTATTTT,CASSLTGEDGTDTQYF
TRBJ2-1,TRBV4-2,NA,NA,TGTGCCAGCAGCCAAGATTCATCGGCGGGGCGGTGGAATGAGCAGTTCTTC,CASSQDSSAGRWNEQFF
TRBJ2-5,TRBV2,NA,few,TGTGCCAGCAGGTCACTCACAGGCTACCAAGAGACCCAGTACTTC,CASRSLTGYQETQYF
TRBJ2-3,TRBV5-4,TRBD2,few,TGTGCCAGCAGCTTCGAGGGGCCTAGCGGTTTCACAGATACGCAGTATTTT,CASSFEGPSGFTDTQYF